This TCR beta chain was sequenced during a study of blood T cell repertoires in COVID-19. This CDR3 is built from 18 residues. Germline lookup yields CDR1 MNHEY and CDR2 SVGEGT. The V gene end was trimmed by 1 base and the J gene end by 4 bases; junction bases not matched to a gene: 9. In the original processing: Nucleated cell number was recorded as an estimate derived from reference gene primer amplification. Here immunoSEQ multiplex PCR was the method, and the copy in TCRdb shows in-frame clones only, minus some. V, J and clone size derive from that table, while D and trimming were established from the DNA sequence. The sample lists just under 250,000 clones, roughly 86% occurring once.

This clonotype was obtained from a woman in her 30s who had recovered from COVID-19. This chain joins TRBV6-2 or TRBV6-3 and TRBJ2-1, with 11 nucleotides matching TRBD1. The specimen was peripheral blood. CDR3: CASSYYIGQGARYNEQFF. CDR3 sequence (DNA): TGTGCCAGCAGTTACTATATCGGACAGGGGGCGCGATACAATGAGCAGTTCTTC.